Listed below are T cell receptor beta chains from one sample, sequenced in a study of T cells in Graves' hyperthyroidism and ophthalmopathy. TCRdb fed the multiplex PCR reads into MiXCR, producing one record per CDR3 protein. The data show approximately 700,000 distinct CDR3 sequences, nearly 45% seen once. The specimen was peripheral blood or thyroid tissue (not recorded which). The receptors originated from an adult man with Graves' disease, either hyperthyroidism or ophthalmopathy (not recorded which). Both conserved end residues are part of each CDR3. Each record gives: CDR3 length, J gene, clone size, D gene, V gene, CDR3 DNA, CDR3 protein. D genes are given only for firm matches. Some rows mark clone size as missing; the rest say once, few, many or name a class of expanded clone.

13,TRBJ2-5,NA,NA,TRBV20-1,TGCAGTGCGGGTAGGGGGTCGGTGGAGACCCAGTACTTC,CSAGRGSVETQYF
12,TRBJ1-2,few,NA,TRBV28,TGTGCCAGCAGGTGGGAAAAGACGAGCTACACCTTC,CASRWEKTSYTF
15,TRBJ2-3,NA,NA,TRBV7-9,TGTGCCAGCAGCCGCGATATTACCAGCACAGATACGCAGTATTTT,CASSRDITSTDTQYF
14,TRBJ2-2,NA,NA,TRBV19,TGTGCCAGTAGTATTTCAGGGTTGGCCGGGGAGCTGTTTTTT,CASSISGLAGELFF
14,TRBJ1-1,many,NA,TRBV15,TGTGCCACCAGCAGAGAGGGGTGGGTCACTGAAGCTTTCTTT,CATSREGWVTEAFF
12,TRBJ1-5,NA,NA,TRBV29-1,TGCAGCGTTGAAGCGGGGTCCCAGCCCCAGCATTTT,CSVEAGSQPQHF
13,TRBJ2-3,NA,NA,TRBV6-5,TGTGCCAGCAGTGAAGGGAGCGGGGATACGCAGTATTTT,CASSEGSGDTQYF
13,TRBJ2-7,NA,NA,TRBV20-1,TGCAGTGCCCTATCTTGGGGGGACTACGAGCAGTACTTC,CSALSWGDYEQYF
15,TRBJ2-5,NA,NA,TRBV13,TGTGCCAGCAGCTTTCAACTGGACGGACAAGAGACCCAGTACTTC,CASSFQLDGQETQYF
13,TRBJ1-1,many,NA,TRBV24-1,TGTGCCACCTCAGACGCCATGAACACTGAAGCTTTCTTT,CATSDAMNTEAFF
11,TRBJ2-5,NA,NA,TRBV20-1,TGCAGTGGGGCAGGGGTAGAGACCCAGTACTTC,CSGAGVETQYF
16,TRBJ1-5,NA,NA,TRBV20-1,TGCAGTGCTAGAGATTTTAACAGCTATAGCAATCAGCCCCAGCATTTT,CSARDFNSYSNQPQHF
13,TRBJ2-5,NA,NA,TRBV7-9,TGTGCCAGCAATTGGGCTGGCGATGGTACCCAGTACTTC,CASNWAGDGTQYF
11,TRBJ1-2,NA,TRBD1,TRBV29-1,TGCAGCGTCCAGACAGGGGTTGGCTACACCTTC,CSVQTGVGYTF
15,TRBJ2-7,many,NA,TRBV2,TGTGCCACCTCATTGGACAGTCAACAATTCTACGAGCAGTACTTC,CATSLDSQQFYEQYF
13,TRBJ1-5,many,NA,TRBV19,TGTGCCAGTAGTATCCCTTCGAATCAGCCCCAGCATTTT,CASSIPSNQPQHF
15,TRBJ2-7,many,TRBD2,TRBV10-3,TGTGCCATCAGTGAGGCCGGCGGGGGGCCCTACGAGCAGTACTTC,CAISEAGGGPYEQYF
14,TRBJ1-5,few,NA,TRBV9,TGTGCCAGCAGGCAGGACAGCAGCAATCAGCCCCAGCATTTT,CASRQDSSNQPQHF
15,TRBJ1-5,NA,NA,TRBV9,TGTGCCAGCAGCGCGGGGCCGGCAGGCAATCAGCCCCAGCATTTT,CASSAGPAGNQPQHF
14,TRBJ1-4,NA,TRBD1,TRBV9,TGTGCCAGCAGCCCCAGGACAGGGGATGGAAAACTGTTTTTT,CASSPRTGDGKLFF
13,TRBJ2-3,NA,TRBD2,TRBV6-1,TGTGCCAGCTGGACTAGCGCGACAGATACGCAGTATTTT,CASWTSATDTQYF
15,TRBJ1-1,NA,NA,TRBV7-2,TGTGCCAGCAGCTCCCCGCTGGGGGGAGGCACTGAAGCTTTCTTT,CASSSPLGGGTEAFF
15,TRBJ2-7,few,TRBD2,TRBV7-9,TGTGCCAGCAGCGACAGACTCGACGGGGGGAACGAGCAGTACTTC,CASSDRLDGGNEQYF
14,TRBJ1-2,NA,TRBD1,TRBV11-2,TGTGCCAGCAGCTTAAATGCAGGGGGGGAGGGCTACACCTTC,CASSLNAGGEGYTF
15,TRBJ2-2,NA,TRBD2,TRBV10-3,TGTGCCATCAGTTCGACGGGACTAGTTCCCGGGGAGCTGTTTTTT,CAISSTGLVPGELFF
17,TRBJ1-4,NA,NA,TRBV11-2,TGTGCCAGCAGCGCCGTACCCAAGGGGCCTACTAATGAAAAACTGTTTTTT,CASSAVPKGPTNEKLFF
14,TRBJ2-7,many,TRBD2,TRBV29-1,TGCAGCGTTGAAACTAGCGGGGGCTCCTACGAGCAGTACTTC,CSVETSGGSYEQYF
16,TRBJ1-2,NA,TRBD1,TRBV7-2,TGTGCCAGCAGCTTGAACGGGCAGGGGGCCAACTATGGCTACACCTTC,CASSLNGQGANYGYTF
16,TRBJ1-2,NA,TRBD1,TRBV6-5,TGTGCCAGCAGTTCGCCTCGGGACAGCGATTCCTATGGCTACACCTTC,CASSSPRDSDSYGYTF
15,TRBJ1-3,NA,NA,TRBV5-1,TGTGCCAGCAGCTCGTATCGGATCTCTGGAAACACCATATATTTT,CASSSYRISGNTIYF
14,TRBJ1-2,NA,NA,TRBV7-3,TGTGCCAGCAGCTTGGAGGGTCCTAGTTATGGCTACACCTTC,CASSLEGPSYGYTF
12,TRBJ1-2,once,NA,TRBV29-1,TGCAGCGTCAACGGCGCTATCCGTGGCTACACCTTC,CSVNGAIRGYTF
16,TRBJ2-2,NA,NA,TRBV2,TGTGCCAGCAGTGCGGGCCGAAAAAGGAACACCGGGGAGCTGTTTTTT,CASSAGRKRNTGELFF
15,TRBJ2-6,NA,NA,TRBV10-3,TGTGCCAGCGGGTTACCAGGCTCTGGGGCCAACGTCCTGACTTTC,CASGLPGSGANVLTF
13,TRBJ1-1,many,NA,TRBV6-1,TGTGCCAGCAGCGGAGACAGGTTCGCTGAAGCTTTCTTT,CASSGDRFAEAFF
14,TRBJ2-7,NA,TRBD2,TRBV12-3/TRBV12-4,TGTGCCAGCAGGACTAGCGGGAGGGACTACGAGCAGTACTTC,CASRTSGRDYEQYF
13,TRBJ2-7,NA,NA,TRBV11-1,TGTGCCAGCAGCTTAATGACGGGTTACGAGCAGTACTTC,CASSLMTGYEQYF
16,TRBJ2-5,NA,TRBD1,TRBV2,TGTGCCAGCAGTGAATTAGGACAGGGTGGCAATCAGCCCCAGTACTTC,CASSELGQGGNQPQYF
13,TRBJ1-2,NA,NA,TRBV5-1,TGCTCCAGCAGCGAGGGCGTCGACTATGGCTACACCTTC,CSSSEGVDYGYTF
12,TRBJ1-3,NA,NA,TRBV29-1,TGCAGCGTTGACAGGTGGGAAGAGACCATATATTTT,CSVDRWEETIYF
15,TRBJ1-3,few,NA,TRBV2,TGTGCCAGCAGTCTCCGCTCGGGTTTTGGAAACACCATATATTTT,CASSLRSGFGNTIYF